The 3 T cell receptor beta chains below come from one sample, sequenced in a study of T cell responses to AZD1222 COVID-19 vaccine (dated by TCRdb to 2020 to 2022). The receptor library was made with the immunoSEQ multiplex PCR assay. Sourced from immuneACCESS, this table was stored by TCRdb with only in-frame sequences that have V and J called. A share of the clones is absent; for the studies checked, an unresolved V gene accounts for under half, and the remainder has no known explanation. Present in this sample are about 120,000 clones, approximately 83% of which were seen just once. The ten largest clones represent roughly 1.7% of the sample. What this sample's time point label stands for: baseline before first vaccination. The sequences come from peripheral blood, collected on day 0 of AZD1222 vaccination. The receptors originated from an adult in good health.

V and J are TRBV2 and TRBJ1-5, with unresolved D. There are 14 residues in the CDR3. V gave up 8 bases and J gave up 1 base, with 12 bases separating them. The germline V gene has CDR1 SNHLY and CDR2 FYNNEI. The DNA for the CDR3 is TGTGCCAGCGGGGAGGGTTTGAGCAATCAGCCCCAGCATTTT. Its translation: CASGEGLSNQPQHF.

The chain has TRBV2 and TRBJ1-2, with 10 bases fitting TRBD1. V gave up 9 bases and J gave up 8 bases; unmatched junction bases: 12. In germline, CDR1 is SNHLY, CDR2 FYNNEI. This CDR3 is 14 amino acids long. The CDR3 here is CASTRDRGRRGYTF. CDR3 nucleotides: TGTGCCAGTACAAGGGACAGGGGTAGGAGAGGCTACACCTTC.

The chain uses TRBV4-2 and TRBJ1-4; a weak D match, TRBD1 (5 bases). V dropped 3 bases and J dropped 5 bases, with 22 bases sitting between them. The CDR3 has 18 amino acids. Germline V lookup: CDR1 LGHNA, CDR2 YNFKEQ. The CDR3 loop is CASSQLGVGGYSNEKLFF. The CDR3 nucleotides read TGTGCCAGCAGCCAGTTAGGAGTGGGGGGATACTCGAATGAAAAACTGTTTTTT.